This T cell receptor beta chain derives from a study of spatial heterogeneity in lung cancer. Findings of the study overall: The study found that expanded intratumoral alpha and beta TCR counts tracked tumor mutation counts.

TCRdb fed the 5' RACE reads into MiXCR, producing one record per CDR3 protein. Of fewer than 12,000 distinct CDR3 sequences in the sample, more than 9.5% are singletons; the top ten hold over 30%. The CDR3 sequence is 15 residues long. CDR1 and CDR2 from the germline V gene are SEHNR and FQNEAQ (reference sequence). The V and J ends lost 1 base and 4 bases, in that order; junction bases with no gene match: 3. This clonotype has ten or more counts. Its antigen is as yet unknown. Time point given: sample taken at primary tumor resection. The specimen was lung tumor tissue, collected at surgery. The origin of this receptor is a male donor with early-stage non-small cell lung cancer. The chain couples TRBV7-9 to TRBJ1-4, with 7 bases matching TRBD1. CDR3 sequence (DNA): TGTGCCAGCAGCTTAGGGGACAGATTTAATGAAAAACTGTTTTTT. Amino acid sequence: CASSLGDRFNEKLFF.